This T cell receptor beta chain is from a study of blood T cell repertoires in COVID-19. At the level of the study: The origin of the acute and convalescent COVID-19 samples was the United States, Italy and Spain. Sources were T cells, B-cell-depleted T cells, or PBMCs; the material itself was cDNA or gDNA.

Sequencing used immunoSEQ multiplex PCR; TCRdb keeps in-frame clones, though not all of them. In the table there are approximately 200,000 clones, about 85% of which are singletons. The length of the CDR3 is 14 residues. J gave up 1 base and V 4 bases, and 3 bases lay outside the gene matches. The germline V gene has CDR1 SEHNR and CDR2 FQNEAQ (reference sequence). Participants, about 18 to 89 years old, spanned 24 US areas. Donors in Cohort 3 who had recovered were those with two negative PCRs, healthcare professional clearance, or resolution of their symptoms. The sample comprised PBMCs or T cells enriched from blood (not recorded which). The origin of this receptor is a man between 25 and 39 years old who had recovered from COVID-19. This rearrangement joins TRBV7-9 to TRBJ1-1; TRBD1 matches 7 bases. CDR3 protein: CASSSGTANTEAFF. CDR3 in DNA: TGTGCCAGCAGCTCCGGGACAGCGAACACTGAAGCTTTCTTT.